The entry that follows covers one TCR beta chain sequence. CDR3 length: 14 residues. The germline gives CDR1 DFQATT, CDR2 SNEGSKA (reference sequence). J lost 7 bases, V lost 6 bases, and 6 bases had no gene match. These data belong to a study of T cells in Graves' hyperthyroidism and ophthalmopathy. RNA transcripts provided the source from which TCR beta CDR3 regions were amplified. In the first-round RT-PCR of the TCR CDR3, the HTBI primer set was used. MiXCR was run by TCRdb on the multiplex PCR reads, yielding one entry per CDR3 protein. Of about 400,000 distinct CDR3 sequences detected, roughly 15% appear once; the ten largest clones hold around 19%.

This clonotype originated in a young woman with Graves' ophthalmopathy. The sequenced material came from blood. The rearrangement links TRBV20-1 to TRBJ2-1; 13 bases map to TRBD2. The CDR3 region is CSAGTSGTPNEQFF. CDR3 nucleotides: TGCAGTGCCGGGACTAGCGGGACTCCGAATGAGCAGTTCTTC.